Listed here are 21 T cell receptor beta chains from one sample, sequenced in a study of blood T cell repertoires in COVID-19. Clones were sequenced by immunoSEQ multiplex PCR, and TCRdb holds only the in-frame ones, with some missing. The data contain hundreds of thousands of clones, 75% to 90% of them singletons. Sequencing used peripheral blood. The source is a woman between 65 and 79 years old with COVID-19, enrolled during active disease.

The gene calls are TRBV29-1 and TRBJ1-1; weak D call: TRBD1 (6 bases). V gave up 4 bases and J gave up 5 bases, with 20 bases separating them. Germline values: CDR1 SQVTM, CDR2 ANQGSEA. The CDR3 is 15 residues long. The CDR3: CSVAIAAGVRTEAFF. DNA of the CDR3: TGCAGCGTTGCCATTGCTGCAGGGGTTCGTACTGAAGCTTTCTTT.

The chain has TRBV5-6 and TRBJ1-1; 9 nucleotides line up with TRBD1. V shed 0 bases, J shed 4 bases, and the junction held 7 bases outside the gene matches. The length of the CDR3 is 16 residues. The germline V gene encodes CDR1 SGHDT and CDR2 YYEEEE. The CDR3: CASSLVGQGLSTEAFF. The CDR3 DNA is TGTGCCAGCAGCTTGGTAGGACAGGGGCTTTCCACTGAAGCTTTCTTT.

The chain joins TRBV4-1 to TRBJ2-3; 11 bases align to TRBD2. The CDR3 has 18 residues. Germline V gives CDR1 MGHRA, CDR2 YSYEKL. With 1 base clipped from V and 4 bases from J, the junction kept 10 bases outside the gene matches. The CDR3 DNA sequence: TGCGCCAGCAGCCAAGGGGCTAGCGGGGGGACGGGGGCAGATACGCAGTATTTT. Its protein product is CASSQGASGGTGADTQYF.

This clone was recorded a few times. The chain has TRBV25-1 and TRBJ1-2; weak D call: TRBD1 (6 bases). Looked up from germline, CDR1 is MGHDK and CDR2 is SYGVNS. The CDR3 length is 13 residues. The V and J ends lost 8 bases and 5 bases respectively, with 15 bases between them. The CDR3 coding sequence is TGTGCCAGCGGGGGGGCAGGGCAGTATGGCTACACCTTC. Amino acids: CASGGAGQYGYTF.

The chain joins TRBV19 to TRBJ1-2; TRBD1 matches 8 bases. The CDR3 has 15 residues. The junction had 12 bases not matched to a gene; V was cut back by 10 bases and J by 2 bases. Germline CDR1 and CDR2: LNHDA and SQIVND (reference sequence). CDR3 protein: CATLSPRDRNYGYTF. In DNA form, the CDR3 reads TGTGCCACCCTAAGCCCGAGGGACAGGAACTATGGCTACACCTTC.

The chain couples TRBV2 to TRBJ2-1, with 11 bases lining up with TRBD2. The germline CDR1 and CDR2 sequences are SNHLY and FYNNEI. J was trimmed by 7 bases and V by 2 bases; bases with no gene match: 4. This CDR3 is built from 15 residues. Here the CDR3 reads CASSELAGGPNEQFF. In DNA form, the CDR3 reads TGTGCCAGCAGTGAACTAGCGGGGGGCCCTAATGAGCAGTTCTTC.

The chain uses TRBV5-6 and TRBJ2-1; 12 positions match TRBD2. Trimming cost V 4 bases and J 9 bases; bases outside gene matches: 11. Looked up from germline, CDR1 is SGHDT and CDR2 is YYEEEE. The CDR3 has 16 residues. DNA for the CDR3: TGTGCCAGCAGCCCTAGACCTAGCGGGGGGGCCAGTGAGCAGTTCTTC. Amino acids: CASSPRPSGGASEQFF.

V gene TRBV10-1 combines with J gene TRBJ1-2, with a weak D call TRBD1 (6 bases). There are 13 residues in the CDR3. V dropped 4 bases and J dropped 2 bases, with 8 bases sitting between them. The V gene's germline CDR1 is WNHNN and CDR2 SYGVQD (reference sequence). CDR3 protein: CASSAQGNYGYTF. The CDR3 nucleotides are TGCGCCAGCAGTGCCCAGGGGAACTATGGCTACACCTTC.

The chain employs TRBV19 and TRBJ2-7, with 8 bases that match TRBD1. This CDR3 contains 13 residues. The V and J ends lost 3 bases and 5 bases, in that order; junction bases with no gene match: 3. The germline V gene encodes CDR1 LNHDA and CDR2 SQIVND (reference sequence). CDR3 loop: CASSIWTGNEQYF. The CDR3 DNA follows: TGTGCCAGTAGTATTTGGACAGGGAACGAGCAGTACTTC.

The CDR3 region has the DNA TGTGCCTGGAGAGCTCCAGGGAATTCACCCCTCCACTTT. Its translation is CAWRAPGNSPLHF. The V call is TRBV30, the J call TRBJ1-6; D might be TRBD1 (5 bases). CDR1 is GTSNPN, CDR2 SVGIG, per germline (reference sequence). V was pared by 3 bases and J by 7 bases, with 10 bases between. The CDR3 length is 13 residues. The full variable domain, in which reference TRBV30 and TRBJ1-6 provide the parts outside the CDR3, is SQTIHQWPATLVQPVGSPLSLECTVEGTSNPNLYWYRQAAGRGLQLLFYSVGIGQISSEVPQNLSASRPQDRQFILSSKKLLLSDSGFYLCAWRAPGNSPLHFGNGTRLTVT.

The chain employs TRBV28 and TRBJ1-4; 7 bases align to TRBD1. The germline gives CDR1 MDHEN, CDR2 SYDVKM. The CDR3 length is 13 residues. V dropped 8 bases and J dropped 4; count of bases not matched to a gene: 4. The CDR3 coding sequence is TGTGCCAGCTGGGGACAGATTAATGAAAAACTGTTTTTT. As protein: CASWGQINEKLFF.

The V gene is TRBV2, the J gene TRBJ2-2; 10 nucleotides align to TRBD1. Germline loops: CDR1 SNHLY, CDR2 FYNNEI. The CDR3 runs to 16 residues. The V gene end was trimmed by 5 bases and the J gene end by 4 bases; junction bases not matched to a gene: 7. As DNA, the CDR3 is TGTGCCAGCAGTCCAATCTGGGACAGGGGCACCGGGGAGCTGTTTTTT. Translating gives CASSPIWDRGTGELFF.

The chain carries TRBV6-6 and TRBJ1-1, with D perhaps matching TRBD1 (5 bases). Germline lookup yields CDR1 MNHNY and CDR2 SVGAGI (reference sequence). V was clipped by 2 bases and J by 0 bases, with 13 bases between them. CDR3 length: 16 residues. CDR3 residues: CASSYGDRPMNTEAFF. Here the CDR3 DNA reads TGTGCCAGCAGTTACGGAGACAGACCCATGAACACTGAAGCTTTCTTT.

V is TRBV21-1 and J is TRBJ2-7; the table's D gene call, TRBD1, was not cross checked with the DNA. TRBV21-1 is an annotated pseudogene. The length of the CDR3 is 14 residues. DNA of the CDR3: TGTGCCAGCAGCAAGGGACAGAGCTCCTACGAGCAGTACTTC. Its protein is CASSKGQSSYEQYF.

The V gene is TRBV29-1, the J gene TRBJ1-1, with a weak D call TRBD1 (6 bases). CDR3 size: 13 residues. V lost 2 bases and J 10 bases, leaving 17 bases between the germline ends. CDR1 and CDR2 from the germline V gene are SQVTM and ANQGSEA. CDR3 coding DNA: TGCAGCGTTGAAATTGAGGGACACCGGGGAGCTTTCTTT. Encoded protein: CSVEIEGHRGAFF.

CDR3 in DNA: TGTGCCACCAGTGAGTCCGGACAGGGGGGGATAGAGACCCAGTACTTC. It specifies CATSESGQGGIETQYF. The chain employs TRBV24-1 and TRBJ2-5; 10 bases align to TRBD1. CDR1 KGHDR and CDR2 SFDVKD come from the germline V gene. The trim removed 4 bases at V and 4 bases at J, leaving 8 bases unmatched. CDR3 length: 16 amino acids.

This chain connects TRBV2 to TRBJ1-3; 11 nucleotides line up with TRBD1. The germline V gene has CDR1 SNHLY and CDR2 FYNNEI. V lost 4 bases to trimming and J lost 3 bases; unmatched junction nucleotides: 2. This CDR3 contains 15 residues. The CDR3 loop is CASSGTGGRGNTIYF. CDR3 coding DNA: TGTGCCAGCAGTGGGACAGGGGGCCGTGGAAACACCATATATTTT. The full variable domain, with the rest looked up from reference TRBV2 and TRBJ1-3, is EPEVTQTPSHQVTQMGQEVILRCVPISNHLYFYWYRQILGQKVEFLVSFYNNEISEKSEIFDDQFSVERPDGSNFTLKIRSTKLEDSAMYFCASSGTGGRGNTIYFGEGSWLTVV.

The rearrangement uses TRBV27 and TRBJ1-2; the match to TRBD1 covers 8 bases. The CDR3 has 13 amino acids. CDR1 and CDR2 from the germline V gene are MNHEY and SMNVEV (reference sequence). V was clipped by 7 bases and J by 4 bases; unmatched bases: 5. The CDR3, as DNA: TGTGCCAGCACCCGGGACAGGTCCTATGGCTACACCTTC. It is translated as CASTRDRSYGYTF.

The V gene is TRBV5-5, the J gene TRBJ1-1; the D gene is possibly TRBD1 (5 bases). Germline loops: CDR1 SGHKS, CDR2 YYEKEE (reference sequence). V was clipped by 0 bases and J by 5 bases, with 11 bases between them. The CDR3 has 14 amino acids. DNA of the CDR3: TGTGCCAGCAGCTTGGCCCCCGGGGGTACTGAAGCTTTCTTT. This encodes CASSLAPGGTEAFF. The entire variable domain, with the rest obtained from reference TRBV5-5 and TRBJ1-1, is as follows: DAGVTQSPTHLIKTRGQQVTLRCSPISGHKSVSWYQQVLGQGPQFIFQYYEKEERGRGNFPDRFSARQFPNYSSELNVNALLLGDSALYLCASSLAPGGTEAFFGQGTRLTVV.

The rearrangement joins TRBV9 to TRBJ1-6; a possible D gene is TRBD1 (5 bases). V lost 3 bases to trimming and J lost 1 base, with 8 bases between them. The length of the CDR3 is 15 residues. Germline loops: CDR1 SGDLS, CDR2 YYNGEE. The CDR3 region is CASSGGGSYNSPLHF. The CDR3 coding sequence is TGTGCCAGCAGCGGCGGGGGGTCCTATAATTCACCCCTCCACTTT.

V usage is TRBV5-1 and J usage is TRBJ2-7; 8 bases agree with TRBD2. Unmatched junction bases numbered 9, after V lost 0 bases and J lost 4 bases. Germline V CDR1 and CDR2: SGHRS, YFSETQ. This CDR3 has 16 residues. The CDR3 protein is CASSLDSGARYYEQYF. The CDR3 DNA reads TGCGCCAGCAGCTTGGATAGCGGGGCGCGATATTACGAGCAGTACTTC.